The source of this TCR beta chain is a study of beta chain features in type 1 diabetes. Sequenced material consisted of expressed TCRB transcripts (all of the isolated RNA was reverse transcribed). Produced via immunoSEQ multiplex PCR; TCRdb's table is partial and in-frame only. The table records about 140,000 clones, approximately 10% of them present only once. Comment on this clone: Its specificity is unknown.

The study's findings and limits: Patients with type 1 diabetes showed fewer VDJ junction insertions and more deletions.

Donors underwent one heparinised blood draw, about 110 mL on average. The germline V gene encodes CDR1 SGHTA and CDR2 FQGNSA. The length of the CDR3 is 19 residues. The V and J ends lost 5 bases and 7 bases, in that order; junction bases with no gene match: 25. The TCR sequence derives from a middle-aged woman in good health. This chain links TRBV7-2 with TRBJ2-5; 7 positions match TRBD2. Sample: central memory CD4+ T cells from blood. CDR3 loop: CASSPPGATTAGMGGTQYF. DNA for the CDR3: TGTGCCAGCAGCCCCCCCGGGGCGACCACAGCGGGGATGGGGGGGACCCAGTACTTC.